The 8 T cell receptor beta chains reported below all come from one sample, sequenced in a study of early T cells in non-severe SARS-CoV-2 infection. MiXCR was run by TCRdb on the 5' RACE reads, yielding one entry per CDR3 protein. The sample lists some 120,000 distinct CDR3 sequences; 14% to 15% were seen once. Sequenced material: whole blood. All receptors come from an adult who was a healthcare worker with PCR-confirmed SARS-CoV-2 infection or an uninfected control (not recorded which).

In the case of this clonotype: A much larger clone differs by one base, so this may be a read error. The chain is built from TRBV10-3 and TRBJ2-7; D is possibly TRBD2 (5 bases). Germline CDR1 reads ENHRY; CDR2 reads SYGVKD. The CDR3 covers 11 residues. The CDR3 is CVISGLYEQYF. For the CDR3, the DNA is TGTGTCATCAGTGGACTCTACGAGCAGTACTTC.

This clonotype was detected ten times or more. The chain combines TRBV10-2 with TRBJ1-1; D is possibly TRBD1 (5 bases). This CDR3 has 16 residues. CDR1 and CDR2 (germline): WSHSY, SAAADI. The V and J ends lost 2 bases and 1 base respectively, with 14 bases between them. The CDR3 nucleotides are TGCGCCAGCAGTGAGATGGGGGGATCTGGGAACACTGAAGCTTTCTTT. Translation gives CASSEMGGSGNTEAFF.

The sample holds a few counts of this clonotype. The chain recombines TRBV30 with TRBJ1-4; D perhaps matches TRBD1 (6 bases). The germline V gene has CDR1 GTSNPN and CDR2 SVGIG (reference sequence). The CDR3 sequence is 14 residues long. V was clipped by 1 base and J by 5 bases, with 11 bases between them. CDR3 region: CAWSAWGANEKLFF. CDR3 in DNA: TGTGCCTGGAGTGCATGGGGGGCAAATGAAAAACTGTTTTTT.

V and J are TRBV28 and TRBJ2-2; no clear D gene. From germline, CDR1 is MDHEN and CDR2 SYDVKM. The V gene lost 7 bases and the J gene lost 2 bases, with 20 bases spanning the gap. The CDR3 totals 17 residues. CDR3 sequence: CASTPSFRATNTGELFF. Written as DNA, the CDR3 is TGTGCCAGCACTCCCTCCTTTAGGGCGACAAACACCGGGGAGCTGTTTTTT.

There are many counts of this clonotype. This rearrangement joins TRBV11-2 to TRBJ2-5, with TRBD1 as a possible D gene (6 bases). CDR3 length: 16 amino acids. Germline CDR1 and CDR2: SGHAT and FQNNGV. Deletions cut 2 bases from V and 5 bases from J, with 18 bases between. The CDR3 sequence: CASSLSYRGRGETQYF. CDR3 nucleotides: TGTGCCAGCAGCTTATCCTACCGTGGCAGGGGCGAGACCCAGTACTTC. The full variable domain, with the rest looked up from reference TRBV11-2 and TRBJ2-5, is EAGVAQSPRYKIIEKRQSVAFWCNPISGHATLYWYQQILGQGPKLLIQFQNNGVVDDSQLPKDRFSAERLKGVDSTLKIQPAKLEDSAVYLCASSLSYRGRGETQYFGPGTRLLVL.

The sample holds a few counts of this clonotype. The chain joins TRBV20-1 to TRBJ2-3; unclear D gene. Germline CDR1 reads DFQATT; CDR2 reads SNEGSKA (reference sequence). The V and J ends lost 1 base and 4 bases respectively, with 6 bases between them. The CDR3 spans 12 residues. CDR3 sequence: CSARVASDTQYF. CDR3 in DNA: TGCAGTGCTAGAGTTGCCTCAGATACGCAGTATTTT.

The V call is TRBV7-2, the J call TRBJ1-1; a weak D match, TRBD1 (5 bases). Germline CDR1 reads SGHTA; CDR2 reads FQGNSA. The ends were cut back, 4 bases at V and 1 base at J, with 10 bases in the middle. The CDR3 has 14 amino acids. The CDR3, as DNA: TGTGCCAGCAGCTCGGGAGACAGGAACACTGAAGCTTTCTTT. Protein: CASSSGDRNTEAFF.

This clonotype was seen a few times. This sequence joins TRBV5-1 and TRBJ1-1; D is uncertain. The V gene's germline CDR1 is SGHRS and CDR2 YFSETQ. V lost 5 bases, J lost 1 base, and 6 bases lay in between. CDR3 size: 12 residues. CDR3 nucleotide sequence: TGCGCCAGCAGAGCCGAGAACACTGAAGCTTTCTTT. Protein sequence: CASRAENTEAFF.